One and the same sample provided the 15 T cell receptor beta chains below, sequenced in a study of shared clonotypes between healthy human individuals. Libraries were prepared by immunoSEQ multiplex PCR; TCRdb keeps only in-frame clonotypes and omits some of them. The sample consists of 1.5 million to 2.5 million clones, approximately 94% of them appearing once. Naivety among CD8 cells was defined by CD45RO negativity and positive CCR7 selection, thereby excluding terminally differentiated effector memory CD45RA+ cells. The sequencing input was naive CD8+ T cells sorted from blood. Receptors were obtained from a man younger than 35 in good health.

The chain carries TRBV7-9 and TRBJ2-3, with TRBD1 matching 9 bases. The CDR3 covers 16 residues. V shed 3 bases, J shed 0 bases, and the junction held 4 bases outside the gene matches. The germline CDR1 and CDR2 sequences are SEHNR and FQNEAQ (reference sequence). This CDR3 is CASSLPDRGSTDTQYF. The CDR3 coding sequence is TGTGCCAGCAGCTTGCCCGACAGGGGGAGCACAGATACGCAGTATTTT.

The chain combines TRBV6-5 with TRBJ1-1, with TRBD1 as a possible D gene (5 bases). The CDR3 runs to 15 residues. The V end was cut by 2 bases, the J end by 1 base, with 11 bases between. The V gene's germline CDR1 is MNHEY and CDR2 SVGAGI. CDR3 region: CASSYRGDRNTEAFF. The CDR3 region has the DNA TGTGCCAGCAGTTACAGGGGTGATAGGAACACTGAAGCTTTCTTT.

The chain recombines TRBV5-6 with TRBJ2-5; a weak D match, TRBD1 (5 bases). The germline CDR1 and CDR2 sequences are SGHDT and YYEEEE. This CDR3 region has 15 residues. V shed 0 bases and J shed 5 bases, with 14 bases lying between them. The CDR3 DNA reads as TGTGCCAGCAGCTTGGGTTACAGGACCCCCGAGACCCAGTACTTC. Amino acid sequence: CASSLGYRTPETQYF.

This clone was picked up a small number of times. CDR3 nucleotide sequence: TGTGCCAGCAGCGACACCGGGGAAGGGAATTCACCCCTCCACTTT. Its protein is CASSDTGEGNSPLHF. This rearrangement joins TRBV7-9 to TRBJ1-6; unclear D gene. The CDR3 is 15 residues long. Looked up from germline, CDR1 is SEHNR and CDR2 is FQNEAQ (reference sequence). The V end was cut by 5 bases, the J end by 7 bases, with 15 bases between.

This chain connects TRBV7-6 to TRBJ2-7; D uncertain. This CDR3 is built from 15 residues. V lost 0 bases to trimming and J lost 0 bases, with 9 bases between them. CDR1 is SGHVS and CDR2 is FNYEAQ in the germline V gene. In DNA, the CDR3 is TGTGCCAGCAGCTTAGCGCCCCTGCCCTCCTACGAGCAGTACTTC. Protein product: CASSLAPLPSYEQYF.

The rearrangement uses TRBV10-3 and TRBJ2-5; 8 nucleotides match TRBD2. Germline values: CDR1 ENHRY, CDR2 SYGVKD. The CDR3 runs 16 residues. V dropped 3 bases and J dropped 4; count of bases not matched to a gene: 10. CDR3 residues: CAISDPSSGWGETQYF. Written as DNA, the CDR3 is TGTGCCATCAGTGACCCGTCTAGCGGGTGGGGAGAGACCCAGTACTTC.

The genes are TRBV11-2 and TRBJ2-7, with 13 bases lining up with TRBD2. V shed 1 base and J 2 bases; nucleotides not matched to a gene: 2. CDR3 length: 16 amino acids. From germline, CDR1 is SGHAT and CDR2 FQNNGV. CDR3 in DNA: TGTGCCAGCAGCTTAGCGGGACTAGCGGGGACCTACGAGCAGTACTTC. It specifies CASSLAGLAGTYEQYF.

The V gene is TRBV6-6, the J gene TRBJ1-3; 8 bases line up with TRBD1. This CDR3 region has 14 residues. Germline V gives CDR1 MNHNY, CDR2 SVGAGI (reference sequence). The V gene end was trimmed by 10 bases and the J gene end by 6 bases; junction bases not matched to a gene: 11. In DNA, the CDR3 is TGTGCCATCTTGGACAGGGACAATCCAAACACCATATATTTT. Translated, it gives CAILDRDNPNTIYF.

This chain links TRBV4-1 with TRBJ2-7, with TRBD1 matching 11 bases. Germline CDR1 and CDR2: MGHRA and YSYEKL. The trim removed 2 bases at V and 4 bases at J, leaving 4 bases unmatched. This CDR3 contains 15 residues. The CDR3 protein is CASSQRTGGQYEQYF. For the CDR3, the DNA is TGCGCCAGCAGCCAACGGACAGGGGGCCAGTACGAGCAGTACTTC.

The chain links TRBV7-8 to TRBJ2-7; 7 nucleotides line up with TRBD1. Germline CDR1 and CDR2: SGHVS and FQNEAQ. The CDR3 consists of 13 residues. Trimming cost V 8 bases and J 1 base; bases outside gene matches: 5. CDR3 region: CASGQDMSYEQYF. The DNA of the CDR3 is TGTGCCAGCGGACAGGATATGTCCTACGAGCAGTACTTC.

The chain recombines TRBV4-2 with TRBJ2-1; 12 nucleotides line up with TRBD1. CDR3 size: 16 residues. Germline CDR1 reads LGHNA; CDR2 reads YNFKEQ. The J segment lost 9 bases and the V segment lost 0 bases, leaving 6 bases of the junction unmatched. The CDR3 region has the DNA TGTGCCAGCAGCCAAGATTGGGACAGGGGGCGAAGTGAGCAGTTCTTC. This gives the protein CASSQDWDRGRSEQFF.

This clone was observed a single time. The rearrangement uses TRBV28 and TRBJ2-7; D uncertain. The CDR3 runs to 14 residues. Germline values: CDR1 MDHEN, CDR2 SYDVKM. Deletions cut 7 bases from V and 3 bases from J, with 16 bases between. The CDR3 nucleotides are TGTGCCAGCACCCTGAAGGGTACTATCTACGAGCAGTACTTC. Encoded protein: CASTLKGTIYEQYF.

This chain uses TRBV9 with TRBJ2-7, with a possible D match to TRBD1 (7 bases). This CDR3 spans 15 amino acids. Per germline, CDR1 SGDLS and CDR2 YYNGEE. Trimming pared 0 bases from V and 3 bases from J, leaving 13 bases between. The CDR3 DNA sequence: TGTGCCAGCAGCGTAGGTCCAGGGGGGAACTACGAGCAGTACTTC. Amino acids: CASSVGPGGNYEQYF. The variable domain in full, with the rest retrieved from reference TRBV9 and TRBJ2-7, is DSGVTQTPKHLITATGQRVTLRCSPRSGDLSVYWYQQSLDQGLQFLIQYYNGEERAKGNILERFSAQQFPDLHSELNLSSLELGDSALYFCASSVGPGGNYEQYFGPGTRLTVT.

This rearrangement joins TRBV30 to TRBJ2-3, with D possibly being TRBD1 (6 bases). The ends were cut back, 1 base at V and 1 base at J, with 18 bases in the middle. CDR3 length equals 17 residues. Germline V gene lookup returns CDR1 GTSNPN and CDR2 SVGIG (reference sequence). The CDR3, as DNA: TGTGCCTGGAGTGGCCCTTCCCCACAGGGCGGCACAGATACGCAGTATTTT. It encodes CAWSGPSPQGGTDTQYF.

The chain combines TRBV4-1 with TRBJ1-4; perhaps TRBD1 as D (5 bases). Trimming removed 6 bases at V and 1 base at J, with 15 bases between. The CDR3 spans 16 residues. Per germline, CDR1 MGHRA and CDR2 YSYEKL. The CDR3 is CASSPITGITNEKLFF. The CDR3 region has the DNA TGCGCCAGCAGTCCTATTACAGGCATAACTAATGAAAAACTGTTTTTT.